This T cell receptor beta chain originates from a study of T cell repertoires in cytomegalovirus infection. TCRdb used MiXCR to reprocess the reads, holding one entry per CDR3 protein. The table records some 320,000 distinct CDR3 sequences, 9% to 9.5% of them present only once. The CDR3 loop spans 13 amino acids. The V and J ends lost 1 base and 5 bases respectively, with 8 bases between them. Germline CDR1 and CDR2: SGHTA and FQGNSA. This clonotype was seen many times. The antigen remains unidentified. General study findings and limits: HLA-C-restricted, CMV-specific TCR beta clonotypes were dominant ex vivo. CMV carriers having the relevant HLA were flagged by cumulative public TCR beta family frequency.

This receptor was obtained from a human donor in good health (CMV status not recorded). Some clones in this sample may be carry-over from other donors' samples. V usage is TRBV7-2 and J usage is TRBJ1-1; unclear D gene. The sequencing sample was made of PBMCs. CDR3 coding DNA: TGTGCCAGCAGCTTAGAATTCCGGACTGAAGCTTTCTTT. Protein sequence: CASSLEFRTEAFF.